This is a list of T cell receptor beta chains from one sample in a study of OX40 agonist ivuxolimab in advanced cancers. Clones were read by immunoSEQ multiplex PCR, and TCRdb kept only the in-frame ones, dropping some. This sample has about 61,000 clones, with roughly 85% found just once. The specimen comprised CD4+ or CD8+ T cells sorted from blood, sampled in a trial of the OX40 agonist ivuxolimab. The source is an adult with an advanced solid tumor such as melanoma, head and neck, liver or kidney cancer. CDR3s include the opening cysteine and the closing phenylalanine or tryptophan. The order of the fields is J gene, clone size, D gene, V gene, CDR3 protein, CDR3 DNA. A D gene is named only where the DNA matches it firmly. Clone size appears in some rows only: once, few, many, or a class for an expanded clone.

J: TRBJ1-2
size: .
D: TRBD1
V: TRBV19
CDR3: CASSMRDRGSAMGGYTF
DNA: TGTGCCAGTAGTATGAGGGACAGGGGGTCCGCTATGGGAGGCTACACCTTC

J: TRBJ2-2
size: once
D: TRBD2
V: TRBV5-1
CDR3: CASSLVAGEPYTGELFF
DNA: TGCGCCAGCAGCTTGGTAGCGGGAGAACCGTACACCGGGGAGCTGTTTTTT

J: TRBJ1-1
size: .
D: .
V: TRBV6-1
CDR3: CASKSIAAFF
DNA: TGTGCCAGCAAAAGCATAGCAGCTTTCTTT

J: TRBJ2-3
size: once
D: TRBD2
V: TRBV11-3
CDR3: CASSLAGTSVDTQYF
DNA: TGTGCCAGCAGCCTTGCCGGGACTAGCGTTGATACGCAGTATTTT

J: TRBJ2-4
size: .
D: .
V: TRBV29-1
CDR3: CSVPGVLENIQYF
DNA: TGCAGCGTACCGGGAGTTCTGGAAAACATTCAGTACTTC

J: TRBJ2-1
size: .
D: TRBD2
V: TRBV7-9
CDR3: CASSPSGRAANEQFF
DNA: TGTGCCAGCAGCCCCAGCGGGAGGGCCGCCAATGAGCAGTTCTTC

J: TRBJ2-3
size: .
D: .
V: TRBV7-8
CDR3: CASSLGYGGSFADTQYF
DNA: TGTGCCAGCAGCTTAGGTTATGGGGGGAGTTTCGCAGATACGCAGTATTTT

J: TRBJ1-1
size: .
D: .
V: TRBV5-8
CDR3: CASSAGTHRGTEAFF
DNA: TGTGCCAGCAGCGCCGGGACACACCGGGGCACTGAAGCTTTCTTT

J: TRBJ2-5
size: .
D: TRBD2
V: TRBV5-1
CDR3: CASSRGLAETQYF
DNA: TGCGCCAGCAGCCGCGGACTAGCGGAGACCCAGTACTTC

J: TRBJ1-2
size: .
D: .
V: TRBV18
CDR3: CASSPREGGYGYTF
DNA: TGTGCCAGCTCACCGCGGGAAGGGGGCTATGGCTACACCTTC

J: TRBJ1-1
size: .
D: .
V: TRBV7-3
CDR3: CASSNSPGNEAFF
DNA: TGTGCCAGCAGCAACAGTCCGGGTAATGAAGCTTTCTTT

J: TRBJ1-3
size: .
D: TRBD1
V: TRBV28
CDR3: CASRNRGLTGNTIYF
DNA: TGTGCCAGCAGAAACAGGGGGCTTACTGGAAACACCATATATTTT

J: TRBJ2-5
size: .
D: .
V: TRBV25-1
CDR3: CASSEMQVGTQYF
DNA: TGTGCCAGCAGTGAGATGCAGGTCGGGACCCAGTACTTC

J: TRBJ2-1
size: .
D: .
V: TRBV28
CDR3: CASGRTAYNEQFF
DNA: TGTGCCAGCGGGAGAACCGCCTACAATGAGCAGTTCTTC

J: TRBJ2-1
size: .
D: .
V: TRBV5-6
CDR3: CASSLGGAGGEQFF
DNA: TGTGCCAGCAGCTTGGGAGGGGCCGGTGGTGAGCAGTTCTTC

J: TRBJ1-4
size: .
D: .
V: TRBV2
CDR3: CATTRTATNEKLFF
DNA: TGTGCCACCACGCGGACAGCAACTAATGAAAAACTGTTTTTT

J: TRBJ1-1
size: .
D: TRBD1
V: TRBV5-1
CDR3: CASSTTGSRTAFF
DNA: TGCGCCAGCAGCACGACAGGGTCCCGCACAGCTTTCTTT

J: TRBJ2-1
size: .
D: .
V: TRBV28
CDR3: CASSLRVYEQFF
DNA: TGTGCCAGCAGTCTAAGGGTCTATGAGCAGTTCTTC

J: TRBJ1-5
size: few
D: .
V: TRBV19
CDR3: CASSLTGWGNQPQHF
DNA: TGTGCCAGTAGTTTGACCGGCTGGGGCAATCAGCCCCAGCATTTT

J: TRBJ1-4
size: .
D: .
V: TRBV10-3
CDR3: CATRDRLNEKLFF
DNA: TGTGCCACCCGCGACAGGCTAAATGAAAAACTGTTTTTT

J: TRBJ1-1
size: .
D: TRBD1
V: TRBV6-5
CDR3: CASRPAGGTEAFF
DNA: TGTGCCAGCAGGCCCGCAGGGGGCACTGAAGCTTTCTTT

J: TRBJ1-2
size: .
D: .
V: TRBV10-2
CDR3: CASSESFGYTF
DNA: TGCGCCAGCAGTGAGTCCTTTGGCTACACCTTC

J: TRBJ1-2
size: .
D: TRBD1
V: TRBV19
CDR3: CASHPPGQGAYGYTF
DNA: TGTGCCAGTCACCCCCCTGGACAGGGGGCGTATGGCTACACCTTC

J: TRBJ2-5
size: .
D: TRBD2
V: TRBV14
CDR3: CASSPRLAGQETQYF
DNA: TGTGCCAGCAGCCCAAGACTAGCGGGACAAGAGACCCAGTACTTC

J: TRBJ1-1
size: once
D: .
V: TRBV10-3
CDR3: CAISDYVGGTEAFF
DNA: TGTGCCATCAGTGATTATGTCGGGGGAACTGAAGCTTTCTTT

J: TRBJ2-5
size: few
D: TRBD1
V: TRBV6-1
CDR3: CASSDAAGGRETQYF
DNA: TGTGCCAGCAGTGACGCGGCAGGGGGTCGGGAGACCCAGTACTTC

J: TRBJ2-3
size: .
D: .
V: TRBV10-3
CDR3: CAISAASTDTQYF
DNA: TGTGCCATCTCGGCGGCCAGCACAGATACGCAGTATTTT

J: TRBJ2-1
size: .
D: TRBD2
V: TRBV4-1
CDR3: CASSQRLAGEVEQFF
DNA: TGCGCCAGCAGCCAGCGACTAGCGGGAGAGGTTGAGCAGTTCTTC

J: TRBJ2-5
size: .
D: .
V: TRBV5-4
CDR3: CASSLGGRVQETQYF
DNA: TGTGCCAGCAGCTTGGGCGGGCGGGTTCAAGAGACCCAGTACTTC

J: TRBJ1-1
size: .
D: .
V: TRBV5-1
CDR3: CASSLAGRMNTEAFF
DNA: TGCGCCAGCAGCTTGGCGGGCCGAATGAACACTGAAGCTTTCTTT

J: TRBJ2-7
size: .
D: TRBD2
V: TRBV7-9
CDR3: CASSLGRPGLAGDVYEQYF
DNA: TGTGCCAGCAGCTTAGGGCGTCCAGGACTAGCGGGAGATGTCTACGAGCAGTACTTC

J: TRBJ1-2
size: .
D: .
V: TRBV20-1
CDR3: CSASGLYGYTF
DNA: TGCAGTGCTAGTGGACTCTATGGCTACACCTTC